Here is one T cell receptor beta chain with its context. What it binds is not known. This sample stems from a study of CD4+ T cells in melanoma. Clones were sequenced by immunoSEQ multiplex PCR, and TCRdb holds only the in-frame ones, with some missing. This repertoire shows roughly 140,000 clones, around 90% found once; its top ten account for approximately 1.4%. The CDR3 runs to 13 residues. Germline values: CDR1 SEHNR, CDR2 FQNEAQ (reference sequence). V lost 5 bases and J 1 base, leaving 7 bases between the germline ends. Study-wide results and caveats: Diverse differentiation states were reported for melanoma neoantigen-specific CD4+ T cells. A reported correlation linked neoantigen-specific CD4+ T cells to CD8+, macrophage and B cell function.

The receptor's source is a human donor with melanoma. This rearrangement joins TRBV7-9 to TRBJ2-3; the D is unclear. The CDR3 sequence is CASSRVRTDTQYF. The DNA of the CDR3 is TGTGCCAGCAGCCGTGTCCGCACAGATACGCAGTATTTT.